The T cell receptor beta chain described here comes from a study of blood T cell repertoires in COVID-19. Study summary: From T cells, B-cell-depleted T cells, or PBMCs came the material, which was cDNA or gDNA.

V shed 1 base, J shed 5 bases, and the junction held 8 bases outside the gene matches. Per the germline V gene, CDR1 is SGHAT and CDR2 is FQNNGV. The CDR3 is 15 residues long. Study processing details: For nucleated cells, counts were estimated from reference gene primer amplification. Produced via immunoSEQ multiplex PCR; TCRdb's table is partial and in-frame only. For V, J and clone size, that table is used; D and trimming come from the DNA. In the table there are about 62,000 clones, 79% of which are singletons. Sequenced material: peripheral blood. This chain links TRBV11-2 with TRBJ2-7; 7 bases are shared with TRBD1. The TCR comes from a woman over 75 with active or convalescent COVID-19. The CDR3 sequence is CASSLGRTTGNEQYF. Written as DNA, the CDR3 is TGTGCCAGCAGCTTAGGCCGTACGACAGGGAACGAGCAGTACTTC.